This T cell receptor beta chain was retrieved from a study of control samples from healthy donors and cancer patients. Germline V CDR1 and CDR2: SGHDT, YYEEEE. The CDR3 is made up of 15 amino acids. The V end was cut by 5 bases, the J end by 3 bases, with 15 bases between. Produced via immunoSEQ multiplex PCR; TCRdb's table is partial and in-frame only. The table records around 67,000 clones, approximately 89% of them present only once. The source of this sequence is a man aged 55 to 70 with colorectal cancer. This chain connects TRBV5-6 to TRBJ2-4, with D hard to call. Sequences were obtained from PBMCs. The CDR3 DNA sequence: TGTGCCAGCAGTCCAACTCTTCAAGGCAAAAACATTCAGTACTTC. Protein: CASSPTLQGKNIQYF.